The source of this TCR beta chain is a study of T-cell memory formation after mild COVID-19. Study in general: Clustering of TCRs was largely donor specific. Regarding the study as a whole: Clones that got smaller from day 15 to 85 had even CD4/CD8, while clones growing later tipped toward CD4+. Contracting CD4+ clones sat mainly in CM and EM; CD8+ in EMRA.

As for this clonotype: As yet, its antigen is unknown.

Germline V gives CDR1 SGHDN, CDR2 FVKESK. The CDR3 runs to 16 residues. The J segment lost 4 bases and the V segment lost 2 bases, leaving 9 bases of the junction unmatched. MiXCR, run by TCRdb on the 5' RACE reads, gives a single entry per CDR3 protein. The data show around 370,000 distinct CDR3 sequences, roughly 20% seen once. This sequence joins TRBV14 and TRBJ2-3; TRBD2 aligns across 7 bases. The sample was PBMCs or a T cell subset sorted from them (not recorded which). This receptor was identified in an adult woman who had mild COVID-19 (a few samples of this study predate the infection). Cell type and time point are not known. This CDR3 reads CASSQMWRELADTQYF. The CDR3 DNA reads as TGTGCCAGCAGCCAAATGTGGCGGGAGTTGGCAGATACGCAGTATTTT. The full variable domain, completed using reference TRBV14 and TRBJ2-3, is EAGVTQFPSHSVIEKGQTVTLRCDPISGHDNLYWYRRVMGKEIKFLLHFVKESKQDESGMPNNRFLAERTGGTYSTLKVQPAELEDSGVYFCASSQMWRELADTQYFGPGTRLTVL.